Below are 25 T cell receptor beta chains sequenced from a single sample in a study of T cells after yellow fever vaccination. TCRdb processed the 5' RACE reads anew with MiXCR; each CDR3 protein has one entry. Found here are some 250,000 distinct CDR3 sequences, 6.9% of them singletons; the top ten hold roughly 0.93%. The material was CD4+ T cells sorted from PBMCs, obtained 15 days after the yellow fever booster vaccination. Receptor source: a man aged 30 to 45 who received the YFV17D yellow fever vaccine.

This clonotype was recorded many times. V and J are TRBV3-1 and TRBJ2-3; D ambiguous. The germline V and J ends were trimmed by 3 bases and 0 bases, with 16 bases remaining between them. This CDR3 spans 17 amino acids. CDR1 and CDR2 from the germline V gene are LGHDT and YNNKEL (reference sequence). The CDR3 protein is CASSHPKGAHSTDTQYF. DNA of the CDR3: TGTGCCAGCAGCCACCCCAAGGGTGCACATAGCACAGATACGCAGTATTTT.

This clonotype was detected a few times. This sequence joins TRBV5-4 and TRBJ2-1; D is unresolved. CDR1 is SGHNT, CDR2 YYREEE, per germline (reference sequence). This CDR3 comprises 13 residues. The ends were cut back, 0 bases at V and 5 bases at J, with 6 bases in the middle. The CDR3: CASSLVVNNEQFF. CDR3 DNA sequence: TGTGCCAGCAGCTTGGTTGTGAACAATGAGCAGTTCTTC.

This clonotype was counted at least ten times. The chain couples TRBV7-2 to TRBJ1-4; D is possibly TRBD1 (5 bases). CDR3 size: 17 residues. Germline CDR1 and CDR2: SGHTA and FQGNSA. V was clipped by 3 bases and J by 7 bases, with 21 bases between them. DNA for the CDR3: TGTGCCAGCAGCTTCGCGTGGCCAGGGCCACGAGGTGAAAAACTGTTTTTT. It is translated as CASSFAWPGPRGEKLFF.

This clonotype came up many times. The rearrangement uses TRBV20-1 and TRBJ2-5; 8 bases are shared with TRBD1. Per the germline V gene, CDR1 is DFQATT and CDR2 is SNEGSKA (reference sequence). The CDR3 is 13 amino acids. Trimming cost V 3 bases and J 3 bases; bases outside gene matches: 3. CDR3 sequence (DNA): TGCAGTGCTAGCCGGACAGGGAAAGAGACCCAGTACTTC. Translated: CSASRTGKETQYF.

This clonotype was counted at least ten times. The chain has TRBV18 and TRBJ2-5, with TRBD1 matching over 10 bases. This CDR3 is 15 amino acids long. Germline V gene lookup returns CDR1 KGHSH and CDR2 LQKENI. With 3 bases clipped from V and 9 bases from J, the junction kept 10 bases outside the gene matches. The CDR3 DNA sequence: TGTGCCAGCTCACCGGTGGGACAGGGGCCCGGGGCCCAGTACTTC. Translated: CASSPVGQGPGAQYF.

This clonotype came up many times. V gene TRBV6-2 or TRBV6-3 combines with J gene TRBJ2-2, with D uncertain. Germline V CDR1 and CDR2: MNHEY, SVGEGT. This CDR3 has 16 residues. Trimming stripped 5 bases from V and 5 bases from J, with 18 bases between. CDR3 loop: CASSLRRALGTGELFF. The CDR3 DNA sequence: TGTGCCAGCAGTCTACGCCGGGCCCTTGGGACCGGGGAGCTGTTTTTT.

This clonotype was seen only a few times. J is TRBJ2-3 and V is TRBV18, with TRBD1 identical over 9 bases. The CDR3 extends over 17 amino acids. Trimming took 3 bases from V and 1 from J; bases not matched to a gene: 8. CDR1 is KGHSH, CDR2 LQKENI, per germline. This CDR3 is CASSPPNRGRRTDTQYF. Written as DNA, the CDR3 is TGTGCCAGCTCACCTCCAAACAGGGGGCGGCGCACAGATACGCAGTATTTT.

The chain couples TRBV12-3 or TRBV12-4 to TRBJ2-5, with TRBD2 matching 10 bases. The V gene end was trimmed by 2 bases and the J gene end by 4 bases; junction bases not matched to a gene: 7. The CDR3 is made up of 16 amino acids. CDR3 amino acids: CASSLHASGSGETQYF. The CDR3 nucleotides are TGTGCCAGCAGTTTACACGCTAGCGGGAGTGGAGAGACCCAGTACTTC.

This clonotype was detected a few times. The rearrangement joins TRBV27 to TRBJ2-1, with 9 bases fitting TRBD2. Germline loops: CDR1 MNHEY, CDR2 SMNVEV (reference sequence). CDR3 size: 15 residues. V trimming: 6 bases; J trimming: 15 bases; junction bases outside the gene matches: 18. CDR3 nucleotide sequence: TGTGCCAGCAGCCGCCTGAATAGCGGGAGCACAAATAGGTTCTTC. Translation gives CASSRLNSGSTNRFF.

The chain links TRBV12-3 or TRBV12-4 to TRBJ2-7; TRBD2 matches 13 bases. V dropped 6 bases and J dropped 3; count of bases not matched to a gene: 5. The CDR3 consists of 15 residues. The CDR3 nucleotides are TGTGCCAGCAGGGAGGGACTAGCGGGACACTACGAGCAGTACTTC. Translated: CASREGLAGHYEQYF.

This clonotype was seen ten or more times. This chain joins TRBV28 and TRBJ2-1; possibly TRBD1 or TRBD2 for D (5 bases each). CDR1 MDHEN and CDR2 SYDVKM come from the germline V gene. V was shortened by 6 bases and J by 7 bases, with 16 bases between the two germline ends. CDR3 size: 14 residues. The CDR3 DNA follows: TGTGCCAGCAGCCGCAGGGACCCTGGGAATGAGCAGTTCTTC. This gives the protein CASSRRDPGNEQFF. The entire variable domain, with the rest obtained from reference TRBV28 and TRBJ2-1, is as follows: DVKVTQSSRYLVKRTGEKVFLECVQDMDHENMFWYRQDPGLGLRLIYFSYDVKMKEKGDIPEGYSVSREKKERFSLILESASTNQTSMYLCASSRRDPGNEQFFGPGTRLTVL.

This clonotype was seen a handful of times. The chain links TRBV28 to TRBJ2-1, with 11 positions matching TRBD2. The ends lost 6 bases at V and 5 bases at J; junction bases unmatched: 9. The CDR3 is made up of 16 amino acids. Germline-derived CDR1 and CDR2 are MDHEN and SYDVKM. CDR3 nucleotides: TGTGCCAGCAGCCTCTATCTAGCGGGAGGACACAATGAGCAGTTCTTC. Protein sequence: CASSLYLAGGHNEQFF. The complete variable domain, with remaining parts taken from reference TRBV28 and TRBJ2-1, reads DVKVTQSSRYLVKRTGEKVFLECVQDMDHENMFWYRQDPGLGLRLIYFSYDVKMKEKGDIPEGYSVSREKKERFSLILESASTNQTSMYLCASSLYLAGGHNEQFFGPGTRLTVL.

This clonotype was seen repeatedly, ten times or more. CDR3: CASSSLAGGRYNEQFF. Written as DNA, the CDR3 is TGTGCCAGCAGCTCTCTAGCGGGAGGGCGATACAATGAGCAGTTCTTC. The chain combines TRBV7-2 with TRBJ2-1; 12 nucleotides align to TRBD2. The CDR3 runs to 16 residues. Germline CDR1 and CDR2: SGHTA and FQGNSA. The ends lost 4 bases at V and 4 bases at J; junction bases unmatched: 5.

This clonotype has at least ten counts. The chain combines TRBV20-1 with TRBJ2-2, with D possibly being TRBD2 (5 bases). The CDR3 consists of 15 residues. Germline CDR1 DFQATT, CDR2 SNEGSKA (reference sequence). V was clipped by 4 bases and J by 4 bases, with 16 bases between them. DNA for the CDR3: TGCAGTGCTACCCGCGCGACTGGAGGCACCGGGGAGCTGTTTTTT. Protein sequence: CSATRATGGTGELFF.

Ten or more counts support this clonotype. The CDR3 bases are TGCAGTGCTCTCCGGGACTCGGGCACAGATACGCAGTATTTT. Its protein product is CSALRDSGTDTQYF. The chain uses TRBV20-1 and TRBJ2-3; D perhaps matches TRBD2 (6 bases). V lost 5 bases and J 1 base, leaving 13 bases between the germline ends. This CDR3 region has 14 residues. CDR1 is DFQATT and CDR2 is SNEGSKA in the germline V gene (reference sequence).

This clonotype was seen only a few times. The V and J genes are TRBV5-8 and TRBJ2-5; 8 bases align to TRBD2. The length of the CDR3 is 13 residues. V was pared by 4 bases and J by 9 bases, with 8 bases of the junction left unmatched. In germline, CDR1 is SGHTS, CDR2 YDEGEE. As DNA, the CDR3 is TGTGCCAGCAGCCCGGGAGGGTGGAAGGCCCAGTACTTC. Protein sequence: CASSPGGWKAQYF.

The rearrangement links TRBV7-6 to TRBJ2-7; 8 bases are shared with TRBD2. V shed 5 bases and J 0 bases; nucleotides not matched to a gene: 9. The CDR3 contains 16 residues. Germline CDR1 reads SGHVS; CDR2 reads FNYEAQ. The CDR3 region is CASSTSAGGSSYEQYF. CDR3 DNA sequence: TGTGCCAGCAGCACTTCCGCGGGAGGTTCCTCCTACGAGCAGTACTTC.

The sample holds a few counts of this clonotype. The chain joins TRBV4-3 to TRBJ1-2, with D possibly being TRBD1 (5 bases). The CDR3 is made up of 16 amino acids. Germline V gives CDR1 LGHNA, CDR2 YSLEER. V was shortened by 0 bases and J by 2 bases, with 13 bases between the two germline ends. This CDR3 is CASSQDAGIPNYGYTF. DNA of the CDR3: TGCGCCAGCAGCCAAGATGCAGGGATACCAAACTATGGCTACACCTTC.

The V call is TRBV5-6, the J call TRBJ2-5, with 10 bases that match TRBD2. V lost 4 bases, J lost 4 bases, and 13 bases stayed unmatched. The CDR3 length is 17 residues. In germline, CDR1 is SGHDT, CDR2 YYEEEE. This CDR3 is CASSGPSVLAGAETQYF. The DNA of the CDR3 is TGTGCCAGCAGCGGCCCCTCAGTTCTAGCGGGAGCAGAGACCCAGTACTTC.

The V gene is TRBV12-3 or TRBV12-4, the J gene TRBJ2-5; no definite D call. The CDR3 runs 13 residues. With 3 bases removed from V and 7 bases from J, the gap between germline ends came to 12 bases. This CDR3 reads CASSLASLGTQYF. CDR3 DNA sequence: TGTGCCAGCAGTTTGGCCTCGCTGGGGACCCAGTACTTC.

The chain employs TRBV20-1 and TRBJ2-1; 7 bases agree with TRBD2. V shed 6 bases and J 12 bases; nucleotides not matched to a gene: 8. The CDR3 is made up of 11 amino acids. CDR1 is DFQATT, CDR2 SNEGSKA, per germline (reference sequence). CDR3 region: CSAPLAVSQFF. CDR3 in DNA: TGCAGTGCGCCGCTAGCGGTCTCGCAGTTCTTC.

This clonotype was seen more than once but under ten times. This sequence joins TRBV12-3 or TRBV12-4 and TRBJ1-3; D gene ambiguous. Trimming took off 6 bases at V and 3 bases at J, with 9 bases between the two ends. The CDR3 extends over 13 amino acids. CDR3 in amino acids: CASSRHNGNTIYF. The CDR3 DNA reads as TGTGCCAGCAGCCGACACAATGGAAACACCATATATTTT.

The chain combines TRBV18 with TRBJ1-1, with TRBD1 matching over 9 bases. Germline lookup yields CDR1 KGHSH and CDR2 LQKENI. The junction had 6 bases not matched to a gene; V was cut back by 5 bases and J by 5 bases. CDR3 length equals 14 residues. CDR3 DNA sequence: TGTGCCAGCTCAAACACCGGGACAGGGACTGAAGCTTTCTTT. Amino acid sequence: CASSNTGTGTEAFF. Based on the CDR3 plus reference TRBV18 and TRBJ1-1, the full variable domain is NAGVMQNPRHLVRRRGQEARLRCSPMKGHSHVYWYRQLPEEGLKFMVYLQKENIIDESGMPKERFSAEFPKEGPSILRIQQVVRGDSAAYFCASSNTGTGTEAFFGQGTRLTVV.

This clonotype was seen ten or more times. V gene TRBV29-1 combines with J gene TRBJ2-1; 8 bases line up with TRBD1. Unmatched junction bases numbered 10, after V lost 4 bases and J lost 5 bases. The CDR3 loop spans 15 amino acids. The germline V gene encodes CDR1 SQVTM and CDR2 ANQGSEA. Here the CDR3 DNA reads TGCAGCGTTGGGGGAGGACAGGGTACAAACAATGAGCAGTTCTTC. It codes for CSVGGGQGTNNEQFF.

This clonotype was seen ten or more times. The gene calls are TRBV7-9 and TRBJ2-7; D may be TRBD1 (5 bases). Per germline, CDR1 SEHNR and CDR2 FQNEAQ (reference sequence). The CDR3 consists of 13 residues. Trimming pared 7 bases from V and 6 bases from J, leaving 16 bases between. The CDR3 DNA reads TGTGCCAGCATCGAAATCCAGGGTCGCGAGCAGTACTTC. It is translated as CASIEIQGREQYF.